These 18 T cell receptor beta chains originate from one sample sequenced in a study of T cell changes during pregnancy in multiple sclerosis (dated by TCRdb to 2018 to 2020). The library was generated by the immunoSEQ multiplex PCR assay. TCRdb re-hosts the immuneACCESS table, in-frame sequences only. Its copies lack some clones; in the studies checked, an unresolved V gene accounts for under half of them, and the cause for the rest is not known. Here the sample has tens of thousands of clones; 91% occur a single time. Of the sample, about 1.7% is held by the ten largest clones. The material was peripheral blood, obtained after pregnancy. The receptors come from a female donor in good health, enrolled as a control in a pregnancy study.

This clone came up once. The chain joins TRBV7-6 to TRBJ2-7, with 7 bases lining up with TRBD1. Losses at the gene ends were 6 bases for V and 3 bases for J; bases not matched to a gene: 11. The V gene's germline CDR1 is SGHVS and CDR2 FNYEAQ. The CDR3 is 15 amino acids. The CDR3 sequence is CASRGRGQLGYEQYF. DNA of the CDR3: TGTGCCAGCAGGGGACGGGGACAGTTGGGCTACGAGCAGTACTTC. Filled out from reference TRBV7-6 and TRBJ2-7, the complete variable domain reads GAGVSQSPRYKVTKRGQDVALRCDPISGHVSLYWYRQALGQGPEFLTYFNYEAQQDKSGLPNDRFSAERPEGSISTLTIQRTEQRDSAMYRCASRGRGQLGYEQYFGPGTRLTVT.

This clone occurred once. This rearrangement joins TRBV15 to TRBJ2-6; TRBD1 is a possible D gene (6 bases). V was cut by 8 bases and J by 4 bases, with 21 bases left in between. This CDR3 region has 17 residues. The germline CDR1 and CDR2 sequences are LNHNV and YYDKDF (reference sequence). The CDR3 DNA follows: TGTGCCACCTCCCCCGTCAGGGGAACGGTCGGGGCCAACGTCCTGACTTTC. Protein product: CATSPVRGTVGANVLTF.

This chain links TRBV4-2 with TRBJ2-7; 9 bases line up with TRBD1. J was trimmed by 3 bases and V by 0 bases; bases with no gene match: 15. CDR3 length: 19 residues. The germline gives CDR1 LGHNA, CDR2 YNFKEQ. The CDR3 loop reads CASSQENVLGTGSIYEQYF. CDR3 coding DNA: TGTGCCAGCAGCCAAGAGAACGTTTTGGGGACAGGGTCGATCTACGAGCAGTACTTC.

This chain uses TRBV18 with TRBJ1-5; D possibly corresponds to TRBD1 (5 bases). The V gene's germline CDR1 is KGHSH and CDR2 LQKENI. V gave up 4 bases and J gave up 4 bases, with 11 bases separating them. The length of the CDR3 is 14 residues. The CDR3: CASSRGLSNQPQHF. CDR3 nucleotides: TGTGCCAGCTCACGGGGACTGTCAAATCAGCCCCAGCATTTT.

The CDR3 nucleotides read TGTGCCAGCAGCCCTCGGGACAGGGGTACCGGGGAGCTGTTTTTT. This gives the protein CASSPRDRGTGELFF. The chain is built from TRBV4-2 and TRBJ2-2; TRBD1 matches 10 bases. Germline V CDR1 and CDR2: LGHNA, YNFKEQ. The CDR3 contains 15 residues. Losses at the gene ends were 4 bases for V and 5 bases for J; bases not matched to a gene: 4.

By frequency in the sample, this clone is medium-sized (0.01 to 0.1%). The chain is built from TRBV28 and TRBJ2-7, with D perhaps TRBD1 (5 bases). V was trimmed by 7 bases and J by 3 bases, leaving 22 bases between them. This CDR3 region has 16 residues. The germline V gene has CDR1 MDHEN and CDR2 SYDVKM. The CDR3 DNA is TGTGCCAGCACCGAGCCTGGGGCAGTTGGTTACTACGAGCAGTACTTC. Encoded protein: CASTEPGAVGYYEQYF.

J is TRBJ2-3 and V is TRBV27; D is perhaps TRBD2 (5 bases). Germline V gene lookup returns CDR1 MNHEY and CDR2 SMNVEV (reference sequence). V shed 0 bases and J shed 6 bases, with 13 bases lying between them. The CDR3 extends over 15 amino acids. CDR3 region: CASSLSPPGGDTQYF. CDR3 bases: TGTGCCAGCAGTTTATCCCCCCCCGGCGGGGATACGCAGTATTTT.

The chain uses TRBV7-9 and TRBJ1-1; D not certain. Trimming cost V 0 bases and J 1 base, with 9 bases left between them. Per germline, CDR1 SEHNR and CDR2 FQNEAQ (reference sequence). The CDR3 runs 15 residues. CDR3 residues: CASSLAFTGNTEAFF. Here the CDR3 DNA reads TGTGCCAGCAGCTTAGCGTTTACGGGGAACACTGAAGCTTTCTTT. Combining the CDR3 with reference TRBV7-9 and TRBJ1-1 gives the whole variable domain DTGVSQNPRHKITKRGQNVTFRCDPISEHNRLYWYRQTLGQGPEFLTYFQNEAQLEKSRLLSDRFSAERPKGSFSTLEIQRTEQGDSAMYLCASSLAFTGNTEAFFGQGTRLTVV.

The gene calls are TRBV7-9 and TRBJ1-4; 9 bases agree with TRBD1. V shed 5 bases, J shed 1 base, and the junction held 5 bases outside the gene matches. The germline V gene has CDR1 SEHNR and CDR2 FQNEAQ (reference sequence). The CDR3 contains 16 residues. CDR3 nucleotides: TGTGCCAGCAGCCTGGGACAGGGAGTAACTAATGAAAAACTGTTTTTT. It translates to CASSLGQGVTNEKLFF.

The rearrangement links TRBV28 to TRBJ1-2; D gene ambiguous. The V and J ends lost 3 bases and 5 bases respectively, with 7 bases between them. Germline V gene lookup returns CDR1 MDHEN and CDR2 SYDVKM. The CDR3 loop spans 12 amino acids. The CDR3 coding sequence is TGTGCCAGCAGTTTGAGGACTTATGGCTACACCTTC. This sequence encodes CASSLRTYGYTF.

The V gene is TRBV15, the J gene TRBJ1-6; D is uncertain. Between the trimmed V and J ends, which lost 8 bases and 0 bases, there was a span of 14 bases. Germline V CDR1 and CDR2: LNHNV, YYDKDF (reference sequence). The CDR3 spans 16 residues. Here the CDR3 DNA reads TGTGCCACCGCGCCCACAAGGAGCTCCTATAATTCACCCCTCCACTTT. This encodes CATAPTRSSYNSPLHF. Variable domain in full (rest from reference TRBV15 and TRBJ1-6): DAMVIQNPRYQVTQFGKPVTLSCSQTLNHNVMYWYQQKSSQAPKLLFHYYDKDFNNEADTPDNFQSRRPNTSFCFLDIRSPGLGDTAMYLCATAPTRSSYNSPLHFGNGTRLTVT.

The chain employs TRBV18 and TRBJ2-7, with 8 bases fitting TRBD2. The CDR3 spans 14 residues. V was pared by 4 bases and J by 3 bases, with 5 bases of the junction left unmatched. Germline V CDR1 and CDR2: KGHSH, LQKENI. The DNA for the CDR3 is TGTGCCAGCTCACGGGCCGGGACTAGCTACGAGCAGTACTTC. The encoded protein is CASSRAGTSYEQYF.

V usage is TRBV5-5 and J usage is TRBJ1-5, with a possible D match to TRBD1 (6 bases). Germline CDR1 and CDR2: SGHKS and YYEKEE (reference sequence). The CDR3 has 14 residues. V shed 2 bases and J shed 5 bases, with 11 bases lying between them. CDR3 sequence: CASSFGGADQPQHF. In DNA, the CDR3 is TGTGCCAGCAGCTTCGGGGGGGCAGATCAGCCCCAGCATTTT. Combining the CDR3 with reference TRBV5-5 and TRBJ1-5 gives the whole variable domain DAGVTQSPTHLIKTRGQQVTLRCSPISGHKSVSWYQQVLGQGPQFIFQYYEKEERGRGNFPDRFSARQFPNYSSELNVNALLLGDSALYLCASSFGGADQPQHFGDGTRLSIL.

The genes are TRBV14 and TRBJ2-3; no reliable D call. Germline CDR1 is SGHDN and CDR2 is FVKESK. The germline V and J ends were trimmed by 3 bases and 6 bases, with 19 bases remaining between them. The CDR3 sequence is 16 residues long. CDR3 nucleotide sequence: TGTGCCAGCAGCCAGCACCGCAGGTTTTTTGACGATACGCAGTATTTT. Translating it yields CASSQHRRFFDDTQYF.

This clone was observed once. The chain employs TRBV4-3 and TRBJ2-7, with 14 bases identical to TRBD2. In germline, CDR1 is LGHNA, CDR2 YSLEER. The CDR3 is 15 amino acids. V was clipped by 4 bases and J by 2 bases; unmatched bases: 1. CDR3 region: CASSPTSGGAYEQYF. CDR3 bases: TGCGCCAGCAGCCCGACTAGCGGGGGGGCCTACGAGCAGTACTTC.

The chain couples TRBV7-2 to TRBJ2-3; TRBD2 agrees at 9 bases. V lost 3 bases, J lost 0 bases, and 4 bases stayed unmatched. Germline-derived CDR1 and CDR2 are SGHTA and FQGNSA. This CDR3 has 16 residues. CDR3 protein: CASSLGAGGSTDTQYF. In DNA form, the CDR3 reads TGTGCCAGCAGCTTGGGTGCGGGGGGGAGCACAGATACGCAGTATTTT.

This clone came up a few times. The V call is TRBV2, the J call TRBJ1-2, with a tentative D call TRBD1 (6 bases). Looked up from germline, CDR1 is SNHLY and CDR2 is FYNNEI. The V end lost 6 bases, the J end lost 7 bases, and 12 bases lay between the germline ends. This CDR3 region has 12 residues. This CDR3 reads CASSGTLSGYTF. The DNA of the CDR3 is TGTGCCAGCAGCGGGACATTAAGTGGCTACACCTTC.

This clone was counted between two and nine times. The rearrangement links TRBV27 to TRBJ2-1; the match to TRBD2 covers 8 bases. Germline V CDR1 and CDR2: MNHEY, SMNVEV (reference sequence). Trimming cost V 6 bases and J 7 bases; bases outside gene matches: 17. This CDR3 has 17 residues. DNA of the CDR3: TGTGCCAGCAGGCGACTCGGGGGGGCCGGTTGGTTTAATGAGCAGTTCTTC. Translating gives CASRRLGGAGWFNEQFF.